This T cell receptor beta chain was obtained from a study of blood T cell repertoires in COVID-19. In terms of age and location, participants ranged from roughly 18 to 100 years and lived in about two dozen US areas. People in the exposed group encountered a COVID-19 case within 2 weeks before entering the study. Authors' analysis steps: It was from reference gene primer amplification that nucleated cell counts were estimated. TCRdb keeps only in-frame clones here, not all; method: immunoSEQ multiplex PCR. V and J calls and clone size follow that table, whereas D and trimming were derived from the DNA. Of 350,000 to 500,000 clones detected, nearly 90% appear once; the ten largest clones hold about 1.5%. Germline V gives CDR1 SGHRS, CDR2 YFSETQ. The V segment lost 4 bases and the J segment 3 bases; nucleotides outside the gene matches: 12. CDR3 length: 16 amino acids.

The sample consisted of PBMCs or T cells enriched from blood (not recorded which). The chain carries TRBV5-1 and TRBJ2-7; 8 positions match TRBD2. This sequence originates from a young woman who had been exposed to COVID-19. The CDR3, as DNA: TGCGCCAGCAGCCTGACTAGCGACACTTCAAACTACGAGCAGTACTTC. The encoded protein is CASSLTSDTSNYEQYF.